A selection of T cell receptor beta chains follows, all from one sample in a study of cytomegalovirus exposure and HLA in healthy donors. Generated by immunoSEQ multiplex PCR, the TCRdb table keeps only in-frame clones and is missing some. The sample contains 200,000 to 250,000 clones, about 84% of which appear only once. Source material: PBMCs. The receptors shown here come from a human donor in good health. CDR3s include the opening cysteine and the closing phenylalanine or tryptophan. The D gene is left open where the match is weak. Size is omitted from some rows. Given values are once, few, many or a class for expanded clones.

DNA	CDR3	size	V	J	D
TGTGCCAGCAGGTTAGCGGTGCACACAGATACGCAGTATTTT	CASRLAVHTDTQYF	-	TRBV2	TRBJ2-3	-
TGTGCCAGCAGTTTAAGGGCCTACGGAACGGGGAAGGGCACTGAAGCTTTCTTT	CASSLRAYGTGKGTEAFF	-	TRBV11-2	TRBJ1-1	-
TGTGCCAGCAGCTTAGGAGGGCCAGAGCTGTTTTTT	CASSLGGPELFF	-	TRBV7-9	TRBJ2-2	-
TGCGCCAGCAGGCCGGACAGGGGGCGAATGGTCTATGGCTACACCTTC	CASRPDRGRMVYGYTF	few	TRBV5-1	TRBJ1-2	TRBD1
TGTGCCGCCTCGCGCTTGGTGGAGACCCAGTACTTC	CAASRLVETQYF	-	TRBV2	TRBJ2-5	-
TGTGCCAGCAGCCCCGGACAGGGTGGCACCGGGGAGCTGTTTTTT	CASSPGQGGTGELFF	-	TRBV4-2	TRBJ2-2	TRBD1
TGTGCCAGCAGGGGGACAGACTCCTACGAGCAGTACTTC	CASRGTDSYEQYF	-	TRBV2	TRBJ2-7	TRBD1
TGTGCCTGGAGTGTGACCCCGGGCAGGGCGGTCACTGAAGCTTTCTTT	CAWSVTPGRAVTEAFF	few	TRBV30	TRBJ1-1	-
TGTGCCAGCAGCCTATACGGGACAGTCAACGTCCTGACTTTC	CASSLYGTVNVLTF	-	TRBV7-9	TRBJ2-6	TRBD1
TGTGCCAGCAGTTTACAGGGCCCTAATCAGCCCCAGCATTTT	CASSLQGPNQPQHF	-	TRBV27	TRBJ1-5	-
TGTGCCAGCAGCCTTGGACAGGTTAACACTGAAGCTTTCTTT	CASSLGQVNTEAFF	few	TRBV7-9	TRBJ1-1	TRBD1
TGTGCCAGTAGTATCGTGACGGGAGGGTACAATGAGCAGTTCTTC	CASSIVTGGYNEQFF	-	TRBV19	TRBJ2-1	TRBD2
TGCGCCAGCAGGGTATGGACAGGGGGCGGTGGCTACGAGCAGTACTTC	CASRVWTGGGGYEQYF	-	TRBV5-1	TRBJ2-7	TRBD1
TGTGCCCTTTCGACAGGGGAAGAGCAGTACTTC	CALSTGEEQYF	once	TRBV21-1	TRBJ2-7	-
TGCGTCAGCAGCCTGACTCGGGCTAGCGGGAGCACAGATACGCAGTATTTT	CVSSLTRASGSTDTQYF	-	TRBV4-3	TRBJ2-3	TRBD2
TGTGCCAGCAGTGAATATCGTTCTATCTCACCCCTCCACTTT	CASSEYRSISPLHF	-	TRBV25-1	TRBJ1-6	-
TGCGCCAGCAGCCCCCTAGCGCTGCTTGGCGATGAGCAGTTCTTC	CASSPLALLGDEQFF	-	TRBV5-1	TRBJ2-1	-
TGTGCCTGGACCCCCCGATGGACGGGAGAAAGGCCAGACGAGCAGTACTTC	CAWTPRWTGERPDEQYF	once	TRBV30	TRBJ2-7	-
TGTGCCAGCAGTTACTCGCAAACACAGGGCCACGAGCGGTACTTC	CASSYSQTQGHERYF	-	TRBV6-5	TRBJ2-7	-
TGTGCCATCAGTACAAGCGGGAGTGGCACAGATACGCAGTATTTT	CAISTSGSGTDTQYF	-	TRBV10-3	TRBJ2-3	TRBD2
TGTGCCAGTAGTGCCAGGGCTGGGACTAATGAAAAACTGTTTTTT	CASSARAGTNEKLFF	-	TRBV19	TRBJ1-4	-
TGTGCCAGCAGTGATCGGAGTCCTAGGAATTCACCCCTCCACTTT	CASSDRSPRNSPLHF	-	TRBV25-1	TRBJ1-6	-
TGTGCCAGCAGTGAGGGTTATAGCGGGCGGAGCTCCTACGAGCAGTACTTC	CASSEGYSGRSSYEQYF	-	TRBV6-1	TRBJ2-7	TRBD2
TGTGCCAGCAGCCCCAGGGACAGGGGGCGCAACAATGAGCAGTTCTTC	CASSPRDRGRNNEQFF	once	TRBV7-9	TRBJ2-1	TRBD1
TGTGCCAGCCGCAGGGGGGTTGGCACAGATACGCAGTATTTT	CASRRGVGTDTQYF	-	TRBV6-5	TRBJ2-3	-
TGTGCCAGCTATCCTCGTAGACAGGAGCGGGGCTACACCTTC	CASYPRRQERGYTF	-	TRBV18	TRBJ1-2	-
TGCAGCGTTTTAGCGGGGGATGAAAAACTGTTTTTT	CSVLAGDEKLFF	-	TRBV29-1	TRBJ1-4	-
TGTGCCAGTAGTATAGCGACAGGGGGACTCGGGGAGCTGTTTTTT	CASSIATGGLGELFF	-	TRBV19	TRBJ2-2	TRBD1
TGTGCCAGCAGTGAAACTAGCGGGAACCCACTACTACTACGCGAGCAGTACTTC	CASSETSGNPLLLREQYF	-	TRBV6-1	TRBJ2-7	TRBD2
TGTGCCATCAGCCTAGCGGGAGAGGGTGGGGAGCTGTTTTTT	CAISLAGEGGELFF	-	TRBV10-3	TRBJ2-2	TRBD2
TGCAGCGTTGGAGCTGACCATCGGGGCTATGGCTACACCTTC	CSVGADHRGYGYTF	-	TRBV29-1	TRBJ1-2	-